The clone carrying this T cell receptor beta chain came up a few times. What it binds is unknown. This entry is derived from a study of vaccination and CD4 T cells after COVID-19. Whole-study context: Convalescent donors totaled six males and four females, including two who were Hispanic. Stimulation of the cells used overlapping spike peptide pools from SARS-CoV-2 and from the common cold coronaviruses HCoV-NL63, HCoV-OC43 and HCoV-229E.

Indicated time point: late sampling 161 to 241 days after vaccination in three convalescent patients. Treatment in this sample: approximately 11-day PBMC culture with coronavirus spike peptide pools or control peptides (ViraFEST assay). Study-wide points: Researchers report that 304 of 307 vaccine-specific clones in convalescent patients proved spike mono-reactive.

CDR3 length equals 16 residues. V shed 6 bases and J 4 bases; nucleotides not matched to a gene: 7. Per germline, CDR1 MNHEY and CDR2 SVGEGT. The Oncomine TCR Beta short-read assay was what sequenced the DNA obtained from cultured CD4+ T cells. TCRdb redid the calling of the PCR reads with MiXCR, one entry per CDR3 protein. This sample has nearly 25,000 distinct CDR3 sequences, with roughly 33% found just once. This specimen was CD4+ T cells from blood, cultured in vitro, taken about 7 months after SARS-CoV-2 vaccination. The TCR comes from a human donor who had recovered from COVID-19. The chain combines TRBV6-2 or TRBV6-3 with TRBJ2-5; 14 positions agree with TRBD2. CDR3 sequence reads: CASRWTSGRPGETQYF. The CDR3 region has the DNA TGTGCCAGCAGATGGACTAGCGGGAGGCCCGGAGAGACCCAGTACTTC.